This T cell receptor (beta chain) was identified in a study of T cells after somatic rescue of genetic block (dated by TCRdb to 2019 to 2021). Describing the broader study: The study assessed how robust, over the long term, a T-cell system was when the system had developed through somatic rescue of a genetic block in T-cell development.

The method was the immunoSEQ multiplex PCR assay. TCRdb took this table from immuneACCESS and kept in-frame rearrangements with V and J called. Such tables lack part of the clones; where checked against another copy, unresolved V genes explain under half of the gap, and the rest is unexplained. The sample data list tens of thousands of clones, and less than 95% of these were observed just once. The ten largest clones take up around 3% of the sample. Notes on this clone: No antigen is known for it. The sample holds no much larger clone one base away, and base qualities are not on file.

The germline V gene yields MNHEY for CDR1 and SVGAGI for CDR2. The germline ends are 18 bases apart after V is trimmed by 5 bases and J by 8 bases. The CDR3 has 14 amino acids, counting the end cysteine and phenylalanine. CDR3 DNA only is kept here, 42 bases in frame from base 1. The receptor comes from a man aged 35 to 55. Sequenced input: peripheral blood mononuclear cells (PBMCs). Recombination connected TRBV6-5 to TRBJ1-2, and perhaps TRBD1 as D gene, on 6 matching bases. The bases read TGTGCCAGCAGTGGACCCGGGGGGGCGCGGGGCTACACCTTC. Protein translation: CASSGPGGARGYTF.